Listed below are T cell receptor beta chains from one sample, sequenced in a study of blood T cell repertoires in COVID-19. The data were produced by immunoSEQ multiplex PCR, yet TCRdb's version contains in-frame clones alone and is incomplete. The sample has 390,000 or so clones; approximately 92% are singletons. Sequencing was performed on PBMCs or T cells enriched from blood (not recorded which). The receptors stem from a man aged 18-30 years who had recovered from COVID-19. Both conserved end residues are trimmed from each CDR3.

cdr3_length	v_call	j_call	cdr3_aa
13	TRBV6-5	TRBJ1-1	ASRLRSLGGTEAF
18	TRBV6-2/TRBV6-3	TRBJ1-1	ASSYSMGGGGWRGGTEAF
12	TRBV4-1	TRBJ2-1	ASKEYRWDNEQF
14	TRBV24-1	TRBJ2-1	ATSDQGTSGYNEQF
13	TRBV18	TRBJ1-2	ASSPQGQGAYGYT
13	TRBV5-4	TRBJ2-7	ASSLVGTGSFSQY
16	TRBV3-1/TRBV3-2	TRBJ2-1	ASSQGAQALSSYNEQF
13	TRBV18	TRBJ2-7	ASSPARGGRYEQY
10	TRBV12-3/TRBV12-4	TRBJ1-2	ASSPTGYGYT
9	TRBV30	TRBJ2-7	AWATVHEQY
13	TRBV6-5	TRBJ2-7	ASSYVVTGSHEQY
13	TRBV19	TRBJ2-2	ASSTGTGNTGELF
13	TRBV28	TRBJ2-3	ASSYTRQSTDTQY
16	TRBV3-1/TRBV3-2	TRBJ2-2	ASSLGLAGRFNTGELF
10	TRBV6-5	TRBJ2-2	ATGEGTGELF
13	TRBV27	TRBJ1-2	ASSLSWGERSGYT
13	TRBV28	TRBJ2-7	ASSLRGSRTYEQY
13	TRBV6-5	TRBJ1-3	ASRISGETGNTIY
13	TRBV3-1/TRBV3-2	TRBJ1-4	ASSRGTGKGEKLF
10	TRBV3-1/TRBV3-2	TRBJ2-5	ASSLSVETQY
11	TRBV29-1	TRBJ1-5	SAQGAPNQPQH
13	TRBV14	TRBJ2-1	ASSHRETMGREQF
12	TRBV5-1	TRBJ2-7	ASSRTSGGNEQY
13	TRBV5-1	TRBJ2-1	ASSAQGGRYNEQF
11	TRBV5-6	TRBJ1-1	ASSLGQGIEAF
14	TRBV2	TRBJ2-4	ASSPGLAGVLYIQY
13	TRBV5-1	TRBJ1-1	ASSPKQGADTEAF
16	TRBV11-2	TRBJ2-3	ASTPRTGLAGPTDTQY
13	TRBV7-2	TRBJ1-1	ASSFQGQMNTEAF
13	TRBV9	TRBJ2-1	ASSPHRGGGNEQF
13	TRBV13	TRBJ1-2	ASSLLQGAGHGYT
12	TRBV7-9	TRBJ1-2	ASSLVSLAGGYT
13	TRBV7-2	TRBJ1-1	ASSLTTGLNTEAF
11	TRBV28	TRBJ2-5	ASRPPGLANQY
14	TRBV3-1/TRBV3-2	TRBJ2-7	ASSQFTGTSAYEQY
11	TRBV19	TRBJ1-2	AARRGAGYGYT
14	TRBV7-8	TRBJ2-1	ASSLLRGGPYNEQF
11	TRBV3-1/TRBV3-2	TRBJ1-1	ASSQYPGTEAF
14	TRBV4-3	TRBJ2-2	ASSQDPAGGPVELF
14	TRBV11-2	TRBJ2-2	ASTPFSRRGTGELF
12	TRBV18	TRBJ1-5	ASSPNRGNQPQH
14	TRBV5-5	TRBJ1-4	ASSSPDRATLSELF
13	TRBV24-1	TRBJ2-1	ATSDTRGGRDEQF
13	TRBV11-2	TRBJ2-1	ASSLVQGPYNEQF
11	TRBV18	TRBJ2-7	ASSRDRAYEQY